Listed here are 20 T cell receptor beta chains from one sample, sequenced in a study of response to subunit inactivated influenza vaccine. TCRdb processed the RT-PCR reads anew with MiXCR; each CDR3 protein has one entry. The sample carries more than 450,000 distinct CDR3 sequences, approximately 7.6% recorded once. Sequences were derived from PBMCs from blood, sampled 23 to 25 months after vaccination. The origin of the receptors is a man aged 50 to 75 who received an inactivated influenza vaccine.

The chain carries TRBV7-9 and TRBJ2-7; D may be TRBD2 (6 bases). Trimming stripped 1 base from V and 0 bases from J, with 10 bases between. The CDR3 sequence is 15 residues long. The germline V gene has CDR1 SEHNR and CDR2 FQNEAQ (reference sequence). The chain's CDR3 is CASSLGGASSYEQYF. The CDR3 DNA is TGTGCCAGCAGCTTAGGCGGGGCCAGCTCCTACGAGCAGTACTTC.

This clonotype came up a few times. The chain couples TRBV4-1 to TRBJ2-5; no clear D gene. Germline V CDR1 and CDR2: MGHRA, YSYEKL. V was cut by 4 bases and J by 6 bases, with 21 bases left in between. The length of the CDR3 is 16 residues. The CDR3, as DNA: TGCGCCAGCAGCCCCTTAAGTACACCCACACAAAAGACCCAGTACTTC. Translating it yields CASSPLSTPTQKTQYF.

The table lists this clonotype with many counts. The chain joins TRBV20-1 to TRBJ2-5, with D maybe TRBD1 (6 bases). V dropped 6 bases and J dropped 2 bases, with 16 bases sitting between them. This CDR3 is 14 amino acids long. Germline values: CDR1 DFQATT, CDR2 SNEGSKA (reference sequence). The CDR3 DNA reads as TGCAGTGCAACCACGGCCCAGGGGCAAGAGACCCAGTACTTC. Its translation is CSATTAQGQETQYF.

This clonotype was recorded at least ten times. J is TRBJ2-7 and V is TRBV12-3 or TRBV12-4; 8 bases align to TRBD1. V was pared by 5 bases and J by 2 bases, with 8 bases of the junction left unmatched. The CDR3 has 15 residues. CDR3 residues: CASSKAGTGTYEQYF. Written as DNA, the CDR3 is TGTGCCAGCAGTAAAGCCGGGACAGGCACCTACGAGCAGTACTTC.

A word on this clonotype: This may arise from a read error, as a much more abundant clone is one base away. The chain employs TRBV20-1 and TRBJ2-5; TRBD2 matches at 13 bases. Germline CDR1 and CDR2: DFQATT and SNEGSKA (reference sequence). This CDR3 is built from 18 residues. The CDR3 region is CCVVIRDGTSGNQETQYF. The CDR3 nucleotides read TGCTGTGTCGTCATCAGAGATGGGACTAGCGGGAACCAAGAGACCCAGTACTTC.

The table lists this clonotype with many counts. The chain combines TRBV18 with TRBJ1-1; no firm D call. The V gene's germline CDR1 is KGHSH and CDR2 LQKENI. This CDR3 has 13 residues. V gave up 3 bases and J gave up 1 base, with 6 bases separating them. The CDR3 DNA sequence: TGTGCCAGCTCACCTCAGCCGAACACTGAAGCTTTCTTT. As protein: CASSPQPNTEAFF.

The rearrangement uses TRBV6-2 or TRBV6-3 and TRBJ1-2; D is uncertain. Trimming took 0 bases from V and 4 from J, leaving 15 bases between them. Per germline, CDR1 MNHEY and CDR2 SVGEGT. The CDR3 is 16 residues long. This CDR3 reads CASSYSLSQQTYGYTF. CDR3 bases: TGTGCCAGCAGTTACTCGTTATCTCAACAGACCTATGGCTACACCTTC.

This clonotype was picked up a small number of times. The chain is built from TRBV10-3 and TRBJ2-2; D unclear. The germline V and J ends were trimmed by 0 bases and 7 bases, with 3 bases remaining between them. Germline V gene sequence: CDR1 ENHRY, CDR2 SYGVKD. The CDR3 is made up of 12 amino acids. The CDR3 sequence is CAISESIGELFF. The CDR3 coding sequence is TGTGCCATCAGTGAGTCGATCGGGGAGCTGTTTTTT.

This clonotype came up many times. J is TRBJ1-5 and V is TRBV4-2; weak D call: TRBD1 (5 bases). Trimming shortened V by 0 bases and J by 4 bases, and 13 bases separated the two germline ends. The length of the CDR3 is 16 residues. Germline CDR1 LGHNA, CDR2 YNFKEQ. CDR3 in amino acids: CASSQDLGGKNQPQHF. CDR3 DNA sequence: TGTGCCAGCAGCCAAGATCTGGGGGGGAAAAATCAGCCCCAGCATTTT.

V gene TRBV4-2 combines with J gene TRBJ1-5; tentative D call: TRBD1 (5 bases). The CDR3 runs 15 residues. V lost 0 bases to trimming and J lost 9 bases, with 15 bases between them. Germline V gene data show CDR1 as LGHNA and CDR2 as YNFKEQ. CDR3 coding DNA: TGTGCCAGCAGCCAAGATCTTAAAGGGGCAGGGCCCCAGCATTTT. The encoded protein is CASSQDLKGAGPQHF.

Here the CDR3 reads CSARDGGRGNEQFF. Written as DNA, the CDR3 is TGCAGTGCTAGAGACGGCGGGAGAGGCAATGAGCAGTTCTTC. This chain links TRBV20-1 with TRBJ2-1; 7 nucleotides match TRBD2. CDR1 DFQATT and CDR2 SNEGSKA come from the germline V gene (reference sequence). The J segment lost 6 bases and the V segment lost 0 bases, leaving 5 bases of the junction unmatched. The CDR3 is 14 residues long.

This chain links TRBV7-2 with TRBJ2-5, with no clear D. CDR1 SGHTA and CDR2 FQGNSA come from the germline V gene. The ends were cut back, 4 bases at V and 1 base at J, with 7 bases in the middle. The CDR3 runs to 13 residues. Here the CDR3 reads CASSSLPQETQYF. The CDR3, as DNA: TGTGCCAGCAGCTCACTACCCCAAGAGACCCAGTACTTC.

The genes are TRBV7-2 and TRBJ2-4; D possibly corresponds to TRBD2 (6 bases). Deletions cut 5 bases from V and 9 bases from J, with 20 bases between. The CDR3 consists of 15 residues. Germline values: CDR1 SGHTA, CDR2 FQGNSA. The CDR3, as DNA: TGTGCCAGCAGCCCCTTCCATCTAGCGCCTCCCATTCAGTACTTC. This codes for CASSPFHLAPPIQYF.

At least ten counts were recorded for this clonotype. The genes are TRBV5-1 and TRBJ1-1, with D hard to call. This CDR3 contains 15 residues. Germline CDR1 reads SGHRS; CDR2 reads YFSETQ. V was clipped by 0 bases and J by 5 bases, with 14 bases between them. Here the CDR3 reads CASSLAMREMTEAFF. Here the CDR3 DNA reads TGCGCCAGCAGCTTGGCCATGCGGGAAATGACTGAAGCTTTCTTT.

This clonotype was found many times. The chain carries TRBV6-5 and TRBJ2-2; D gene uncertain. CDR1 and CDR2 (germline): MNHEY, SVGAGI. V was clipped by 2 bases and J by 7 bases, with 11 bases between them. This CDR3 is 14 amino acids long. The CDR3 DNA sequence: TGTGCCAGCAGTTACCCGACACCCTTCGGGGAGCTGTTTTTT. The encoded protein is CASSYPTPFGELFF.

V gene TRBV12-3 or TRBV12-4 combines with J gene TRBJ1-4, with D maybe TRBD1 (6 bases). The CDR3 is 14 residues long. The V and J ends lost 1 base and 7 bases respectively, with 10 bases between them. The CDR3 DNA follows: TGTGCCAGCAGTTTAGTAGGGGGTGGTGAAAAACTGTTTTTT. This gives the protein CASSLVGGGEKLFF.

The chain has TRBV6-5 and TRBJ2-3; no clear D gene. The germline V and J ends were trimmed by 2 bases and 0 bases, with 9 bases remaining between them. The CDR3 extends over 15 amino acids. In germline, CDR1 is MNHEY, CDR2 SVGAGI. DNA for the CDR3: TGTGCCAGCAGTTACAAGGGTCAGAGCACAGATACGCAGTATTTT. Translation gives CASSYKGQSTDTQYF.

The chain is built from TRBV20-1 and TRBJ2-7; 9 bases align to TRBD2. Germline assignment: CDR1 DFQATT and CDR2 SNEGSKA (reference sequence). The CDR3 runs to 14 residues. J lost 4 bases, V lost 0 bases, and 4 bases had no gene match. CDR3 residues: CSAREDSGGYEQYF. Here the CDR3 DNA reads TGCAGTGCTAGAGAGGATAGCGGGGGTTACGAGCAGTACTTC.

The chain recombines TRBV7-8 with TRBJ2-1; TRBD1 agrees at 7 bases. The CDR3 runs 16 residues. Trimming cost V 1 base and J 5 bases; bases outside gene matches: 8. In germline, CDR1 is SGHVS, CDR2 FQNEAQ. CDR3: CASSLGLGTVNNEQFF. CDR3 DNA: TGTGCCAGCAGCTTAGGGCTAGGGACAGTTAACAATGAGCAGTTCTTC.

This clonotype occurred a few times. This CDR3 reads CASSLGQGAPTHEQYF. The DNA of the CDR3 is TGCGCCAGCAGCTTAGGGCAGGGGGCGCCTACCCACGAGCAGTACTTC. The V call is TRBV5-1, the J call TRBJ2-7; 8 bases match TRBD1. The CDR3 runs to 16 residues. Germline CDR1 is SGHRS and CDR2 is YFSETQ. V lost 2 bases, J lost 5 bases, and 12 bases stayed unmatched.